This TCR beta chain was sequenced in a study of radiotherapy plus CTLA-4 blockade in lung cancer. Study summary: An objective response was seen in roughly 20% of patients, and disease control in just over 30%.

As for this clone: Its antigen is not known.

Ipilimumab CTLA-4 blockade and focal radiation were given to patients with chemo-refractory metastatic non-small-cell lung cancer. The CDR3 extends over 15 amino acids. V lost 8 bases, J lost 0 bases, and 9 bases stayed unmatched. Germline CDR1 and CDR2: MNHEY and SMNVEV (reference sequence). Study conclusions and caveats: The authors reported that early blood T cell clone dynamics, with interferon-beta, best predicted response. TCR clones originating in tumors grew in number in blood after radiotherapy plus ipilimumab.

Some clones are missing from TCRdb's copy, which holds only in-frame ones; the method was immunoSEQ multiplex PCR. The table lists 71,000 or so clones, around 87% of them singletons. The origin of this receptor is a human donor with non-small cell lung cancer who had stable disease on radiotherapy plus ipilimumab. J is TRBJ1-1 and V is TRBV27, with 7 positions matching TRBD1. The material was peripheral blood, obtained from a patient treated with radiotherapy plus ipilimumab. The CDR3 region is CASRRQGVLNTEAFF. For the CDR3, the DNA is TGTGCCAGCCGGAGGCAGGGGGTACTGAACACTGAAGCTTTCTTT.